This TCR beta chain came from a study of CD8 T cells in ankylosing spondylitis. Study-level findings and limits: According to the report, clones linked to the disease were significantly enriched in matched synovial fluid samples taken from ankylosing spondylitis patients. The disease-linked clones had a CD8+ phenotype and low blood frequencies.

Quantitative 5'-RACE with molecular barcodes generated TCR beta libraries. TCRdb ran MiXCR on the 5' RACE reads and lists one entry per CDR3 protein. The sample has roughly 60,000 distinct CDR3 sequences; 6.2% are singletons. This clonotype appeared many times. Its antigen is undetermined. J lost 1 base, V lost 3 bases, and 12 bases had no gene match. Germline loops: CDR1 MGHRA, CDR2 YSYEKL. CDR3 length equals 20 residues. Sequencing input: synovial fluid, either unsorted or a sorted T cell fraction (not recorded which). This sequence was found in a male donor with ankylosing spondylitis. This chain uses TRBV4-1 with TRBJ2-6; 10 bases match TRBD1. The CDR3 here is CASSQRPSGTGVSGANVLTF. The CDR3 region has the DNA TGCGCCAGCAGCCAGAGGCCCTCTGGGACAGGGGTTTCTGGGGCCAACGTCCTGACTTTC.